Each of the 2 T cell receptor beta chains below was sequenced from the same sample in a study of shared clonotypes between healthy human individuals (TCRdb year 2020). Libraries were built with the immunoSEQ multiplex PCR assay. In TCRdb, the immuneACCESS table is reduced to in-frame sequences with V and J assigned. These tables do not hold every clone; where another copy was compared, an unresolved V gene accounts for under half, and the others remain unexplained. For this sample there are approximately 2,000,000 clones; roughly 92% appear just once. About 0.36% of the sample belongs to the ten largest clones. Input material: naive CD4+ T cells from PBMCs. The cell subset or site label, read with the paper, signifies: CD45RA+ positively selected. The receptors were gathered from a man aged 18 to 29 in good health. Some clones in this sample may be carry-over from other donors' samples.

V and J are TRBV5-4 and TRBJ2-7; 8 bases are a match to TRBD2. J was trimmed by 4 bases and V by 4 bases; bases with no gene match: 10. CDR1 and CDR2 (germline): SGHNT, YYREEE (reference sequence). The CDR3 contains 15 residues. The CDR3 region has the DNA TGTGCCAGCAGCATCGGGGGACTAGTGTCATACGAGCAGTACTTC. It codes for CASSIGGLVSYEQYF.

The chain has TRBV27 and TRBJ2-7; the D is unclear. The CDR3 contains 16 residues. Germline V CDR1 and CDR2: MNHEY, SMNVEV (reference sequence). V lost 0 bases to trimming and J lost 2 bases, with 14 bases between them. CDR3 in DNA: TGTGCCAGCAGTTTATCCGGCACCTCCGGCCCCTACGAGCAGTACTTC. Residues: CASSLSGTSGPYEQYF.